This TCR beta chain is from a study of cytomegalovirus exposure and HLA in healthy donors. As for the study in general: The roughly 110 validation repertoires were reported in a later analysis to have been generated on the same platform as the 666 first-cohort repertoires. Overall study results and limits: Three CMV-associated chains were confirmed in vitro to be specific for CMV antigens.

Germline CDR1 reads SGHAT; CDR2 reads FQNNGV. Trimming took 1 base from V and 10 from J, leaving 10 bases between them. The CDR3 is 12 amino acids. Note on this clone: Its antigen is still unknown.

TCRdb's table, derived via immunoSEQ multiplex PCR, lists solely in-frame clones and lacks some. The table lists about 38,000 clones, 80% to 95% of them singletons. From the approximately 120-subject validation cohort, which was separate from the roughly 700-subject first cohort, the donors were drawn. The clonotype comes from a man aged 18 to 30 in good health and CMV-seronegative. The sample comprised PBMCs. The chain is built from TRBV11-2 and TRBJ1-1, with D possibly being TRBD1 (6 bases). The CDR3, as DNA: TGTGCCAGCAGCTTAGCGCAGGGGCTAGCTTTCTTT. Translated: CASSLAQGLAFF. The full variable domain, with the rest looked up from reference TRBV11-2 and TRBJ1-1, is EAGVAQSPRYKIIEKRQSVAFWCNPISGHATLYWYQQILGQGPKLLIQFQNNGVVDDSQLPKDRFSAERLKGVDSTLKIQPAKLEDSAVYLCASSLAQGLAFFGQGTRLTVV.